This T cell receptor (beta chain) was observed in a study of cytomegalovirus exposure and HLA in healthy donors. Study at large: A later analysis reported the approximately 120 validation repertoires used the same platform as the 666 first-cohort repertoires. Notes on the study in general: The CMV antigen specificity of a few CMV-associated chains was confirmed through in vitro analysis. The study put some 150 TCR beta chains on its list as cytomegalovirus-associated.

Regarding this clone: The antigen remains unidentified.

The study drew the donors from its roughly 120-subject validation cohort, separate from the approximately 700-subject first cohort. Assay: immunoSEQ multiplex PCR; the TCRdb copy retains only in-frame clones and omits some. This table holds fewer than 200,000 clones, roughly 86% found once. Losses at the gene ends were 4 bases for V and 5 bases for J; bases not matched to a gene: 16. Germline CDR1 SGHRS, CDR2 YFSETQ. The CDR3 totals 18 residues. The sample was PBMCs. This chain links TRBV5-1 with TRBJ2-7, with 12 bases aligning to TRBD2. The TCR comes from a woman aged 18-29 years in good health and CMV-seropositive. CDR3 in amino acids: CASSRGRTSGNVLDEQYF. The CDR3 DNA follows: TGCGCCAGCAGCCGCGGTCGGACTAGCGGGAACGTTTTGGACGAGCAGTACTTC.